This entry lists 24 T cell receptor beta chains sequenced from one sample in a study of blood T cell repertoires in COVID-19. Profiled with immunoSEQ multiplex PCR; TCRdb holds only in-frame clones, not every one. Of about 90,000 clones in the sample, 76% were seen once. The sequencing input was peripheral blood. These TCRs come from a man in his 70s with acute or convalescent COVID-19.

The chain joins TRBV5-1 to TRBJ2-5, with TRBD1 matching over 8 bases. Germline assignment: CDR1 SGHRS and CDR2 YFSETQ. V gave up 3 bases and J gave up 5 bases; unmatched junction bases: 12. The length of the CDR3 is 16 residues. The CDR3 spells CASSYRDRRAGETQYF. The CDR3 coding sequence is TGCGCCAGCAGCTACCGGGACAGGAGGGCAGGGGAGACCCAGTACTTC. The full variable domain, its missing parts supplied by reference TRBV5-1 and TRBJ2-5, is KAGVTQTPRYLIKTRGQQVTLSCSPISGHRSVSWYQQTPGQGLQFLFEYFSETQRNKGNFPGRFSGRQFSNSRSEMNVSTLELGDSALYLCASSYRDRRAGETQYFGPGTRLLVL.

The genes are TRBV5-4 and TRBJ2-1, with a possible D match to TRBD1 (6 bases). Trimming cost V 0 bases and J 1 base, with 17 bases left between them. This CDR3 comprises 18 residues. Germline loops: CDR1 SGHNT, CDR2 YYREEE (reference sequence). The CDR3 loop is CASSLGPPGRGSYNEQFF. The CDR3 DNA reads as TGTGCCAGCAGCTTGGGCCCCCCCGGCAGGGGTTCCTACAATGAGCAGTTCTTC. The entire variable domain, with the rest obtained from reference TRBV5-4 and TRBJ2-1, is as follows: ETGVTQSPTHLIKTRGQQVTLRCSSQSGHNTVSWYQQALGQGPQFIFQYYREEENGRGNFPPRFSGLQFPNYSSELNVNALELDDSALYLCASSLGPPGRGSYNEQFFGPGTRLTVL.

The chain links TRBV11-2 to TRBJ2-2; 8 positions match TRBD1. Trimming removed 5 bases from V and 6 bases from J; junction bases left unmatched: 11. This CDR3 spans 16 amino acids. Looked up from germline, CDR1 is SGHAT and CDR2 is FQNNGV. Here the CDR3 DNA reads TGTGCCAGCAGCCTTATTCAGGGGGCTATAGCCGGGGAGCTGTTTTTT. Protein: CASSLIQGAIAGELFF.

The J gene is TRBJ2-2, the V gene TRBV9; TRBD2 might be the D (5 bases). The germline V gene has CDR1 SGDLS and CDR2 YYNGEE. V lost 0 bases and J 4 bases, leaving 7 bases between the germline ends. This CDR3 comprises 14 residues. The CDR3 nucleotides are TGTGCCAGCAGCGTAGGAGGGCGCACCGGGGAGCTGTTTTTT. It specifies CASSVGGRTGELFF. Full variable domain (remainder filled in from reference TRBV9 and TRBJ2-2): DSGVTQTPKHLITATGQRVTLRCSPRSGDLSVYWYQQSLDQGLQFLIQYYNGEERAKGNILERFSAQQFPDLHSELNLSSLELGDSALYFCASSVGGRTGELFFGEGSRLTVL.

The gene calls are TRBV27 and TRBJ1-5, with a weak D call TRBD1 (6 bases). Germline V gene sequence: CDR1 MNHEY, CDR2 SMNVEV (reference sequence). V was pared by 6 bases and J by 6 bases, with 15 bases between. This CDR3 region has 14 residues. Written as DNA, the CDR3 is TGTGCCAGCAGACCAGGGGTTATCGGTCAGCCCCAGCATTTT. Protein: CASRPGVIGQPQHF.

This clone has just a few counts. The chain uses TRBV7-3 and TRBJ1-1; D unclear. Trimming pared 1 base from V and 1 base from J, leaving 7 bases between. Germline assignment: CDR1 SGHTA and CDR2 FQGTGA. The CDR3 totals 14 residues. In DNA form, the CDR3 reads TGTGCCAGCAGCTTAAGGCCAGGGAACACTGAAGCTTTCTTT. Residues: CASSLRPGNTEAFF.

The chain employs TRBV19 and TRBJ2-1; perhaps TRBD1 as D (5 bases). CDR1 and CDR2 (germline): LNHDA, SQIVND (reference sequence). The CDR3 has 18 amino acids. V was clipped by 0 bases and J by 4 bases, with 19 bases between them. The chain's CDR3 is CASSIDPWTTHTYNEQFF. The CDR3 DNA follows: TGTGCCAGTAGTATAGACCCCTGGACAACGCATACTTACAATGAGCAGTTCTTC.

The J gene is TRBJ2-2, the V gene TRBV7-9; 9 nucleotides line up with TRBD2. The CDR3 consists of 15 residues. Germline V gene data show CDR1 as SEHNR and CDR2 as FQNEAQ (reference sequence). Trimming removed 2 bases from V and 6 bases from J; junction bases left unmatched: 4. This chain's CDR3 is CASSLSLAGSGELFF. CDR3 nucleotides: TGTGCCAGCAGCTTATCCCTAGCGGGATCCGGGGAGCTGTTTTTT. Supplemented by reference TRBV7-9 and TRBJ2-2, the full variable domain reads DTGVSQNPRHKITKRGQNVTFRCDPISEHNRLYWYRQTLGQGPEFLTYFQNEAQLEKSRLLSDRFSAERPKGSFSTLEIQRTEQGDSAMYLCASSLSLAGSGELFFGEGSRLTVL.

V and J are TRBV7-2 and TRBJ1-2; D remains ambiguous. CDR1 and CDR2 (germline): SGHTA, FQGNSA. The CDR3 sequence is 14 residues long. The V gene lost 5 bases and the J gene lost 1 base, with 11 bases spanning the gap. The CDR3 region has the DNA TGTGCCAGCAGCCCCGGTCCGAATAACTATGGCTACACCTTC. This translates into CASSPGPNNYGYTF.

This clone was counted a few times. J is TRBJ2-2 and V is TRBV6-5; D remains unclear. V lost 2 bases to trimming and J lost 3 bases, with 13 bases between them. The CDR3 has 16 amino acids. Germline CDR1 is MNHEY and CDR2 is SVGAGI. The CDR3 region has the DNA TGTGCCAGCAGTTACAACGTAGTTGCGTACACCGGGGAGCTGTTTTTT. Residues: CASSYNVVAYTGELFF.

This chain connects TRBV4-1 to TRBJ1-1; TRBD1 matches at 9 bases. CDR3 length: 15 residues. With V trimmed by 3 bases and J by 4 bases, 6 bases remained unmatched. Germline V lookup: CDR1 MGHRA, CDR2 YSYEKL. The CDR3: CASSQLGQGATEAFF. Here the CDR3 DNA reads TGCGCCAGCAGCCAGTTGGGACAGGGTGCCACTGAAGCTTTCTTT.

This clone was counted a few times. The V call is TRBV27, the J call TRBJ1-1; D is unresolved. The germline CDR1 and CDR2 sequences are MNHEY and SMNVEV (reference sequence). Trimming stripped 1 base from V and 4 bases from J, with 7 bases between. CDR3 length: 13 residues. The CDR3 DNA sequence: TGTGCCAGCAGTTTATTCGCAGGCACTGAAGCTTTCTTT. Amino acid sequence: CASSLFAGTEAFF.

This clone appeared a few times. V gene TRBV5-1 combines with J gene TRBJ2-6; maybe TRBD1 (5 bases). The CDR3 is 17 amino acids. Germline-derived CDR1 and CDR2 are SGHRS and YFSETQ. Trimming shortened V by 4 bases and J by 0 bases, and 14 bases separated the two germline ends. In nucleotides, the CDR3 is TGCGCCAGCAGCCAAGGGCGACAGTCCTCTGGGGCCAACGTCCTGACTTTC. It is translated as CASSQGRQSSGANVLTF.

The rearrangement joins TRBV5-1 to TRBJ1-4; 7 bases agree with TRBD1. This CDR3 comprises 16 residues. The V gene end was trimmed by 0 bases and the J gene end by 2 bases; junction bases not matched to a gene: 4. Germline-derived CDR1 and CDR2 are SGHRS and YFSETQ. CDR3 bases: TGCGCCAGCAGCTTGGACAGGGGTGCGACTAATGAAAAACTGTTTTTT. Translating it yields CASSLDRGATNEKLFF.

The chain carries TRBV13 and TRBJ2-2; 8 positions agree with TRBD2. The CDR3 runs 18 residues. The germline gives CDR1 PRHDT, CDR2 FYEKMQ (reference sequence). V shed 3 bases, J shed 0 bases, and the junction held 9 bases outside the gene matches. CDR3 protein: CASSFSLAGVSNTGELFF. The CDR3, as DNA: TGTGCCAGCAGCTTTTCCCTAGCGGGTGTGTCGAACACCGGGGAGCTGTTTTTT.

The CDR3 loop is CASTIGTGAGYGYTF. As DNA, the CDR3 is TGTGCCAGCACTATAGGGACAGGCGCGGGCTATGGCTACACCTTC. The gene calls are TRBV6-5 and TRBJ1-2; 8 bases align to TRBD1. V shed 7 bases and J 4 bases; nucleotides not matched to a gene: 11. Per germline, CDR1 MNHEY and CDR2 SVGAGI. The CDR3 length is 15 residues.

The rearrangement links TRBV2 to TRBJ1-6; 8 nucleotides match TRBD1. Germline V gives CDR1 SNHLY, CDR2 FYNNEI. Trimming removed 7 bases from V and 7 bases from J; junction bases left unmatched: 9. The CDR3 length is 15 residues. The CDR3 bases are TGTGCCAGCATCTTCGACCAGGGGGCGAATTCACCCCTCCACTTT. Translated: CASIFDQGANSPLHF.

V usage is TRBV7-9 and J usage is TRBJ1-1; 7 bases map to TRBD1. Germline assignment: CDR1 SEHNR and CDR2 FQNEAQ (reference sequence). The CDR3 is made up of 15 amino acids. V gave up 4 bases and J gave up 3 bases; unmatched junction bases: 8. CDR3 region: CASSSNRGWDTEAFF. For the CDR3, the DNA is TGTGCCAGCAGCTCTAACAGGGGATGGGACACTGAAGCTTTCTTT. The variable domain in full, completed from reference TRBV7-9 and TRBJ1-1, reads DTGVSQNPRHKITKRGQNVTFRCDPISEHNRLYWYRQTLGQGPEFLTYFQNEAQLEKSRLLSDRFSAERPKGSFSTLEIQRTEQGDSAMYLCASSSNRGWDTEAFFGQGTRLTVV.

The chain uses TRBV30 and TRBJ1-1; TRBD1 might be the D (6 bases). CDR3 length: 16 residues. Trimming took 4 bases from V and 3 from J, leaving 21 bases between them. Germline lookup yields CDR1 GTSNPN and CDR2 SVGIG (reference sequence). CDR3 sequence reads: CAWTRGRIFEDTEAFF. CDR3 nucleotides: TGTGCCTGGACCAGGGGTAGGATATTCGAGGACACTGAAGCTTTCTTT.

The V call is TRBV2, the J call TRBJ1-2, with TRBD1 identical over 9 bases. V shed 9 bases, J shed 2 bases, and the junction held 10 bases outside the gene matches. Germline V gives CDR1 SNHLY, CDR2 FYNNEI. CDR3 length equals 15 residues. The CDR3 protein is CASWTGDLANYGYTF. The DNA of the CDR3 is TGTGCCAGTTGGACAGGGGATCTAGCCAACTATGGCTACACCTTC.

This clone was detected once. The junction departs from the called germline gene at one end, perhaps through a read error. The genes are TRBV28 and TRBJ2-7; D might be TRBD1 (6 bases). CDR1 is MDHEN, CDR2 SYDVKM, per germline. The CDR3 runs 14 residues. CDR3 bases: TGTGCCAGTAGTTTTGAGGGGGTATCCTACGAGCAGTACTTC. It specifies CASSFEGVSYEQYF.

This chain's CDR3 is CASSIGGLNIQYF. CDR3 bases: TGTGCCAGTAGTATCGGGGGGCTAAACATTCAGTACTTC. V gene TRBV19 combines with J gene TRBJ2-4; a weak D match, TRBD2 (7 bases). This CDR3 has 13 amino acids. The germline V gene encodes CDR1 LNHDA and CDR2 SQIVND (reference sequence). With 3 bases removed from V and 6 bases from J, the gap between germline ends came to 9 bases.

This clone was found a few times. V is TRBV28 and J is TRBJ1-3; D is possibly TRBD1 (5 bases). V lost 7 bases and J lost 0, with 13 bases in between. Germline values: CDR1 MDHEN, CDR2 SYDVKM. The CDR3 contains 15 residues. The CDR3 spells CASIHRTNSGNTIYF. CDR3 in DNA: TGTGCCAGCATCCACAGGACCAACTCTGGAAACACCATATATTTT. The whole variable domain, filled in from reference TRBV28 and TRBJ1-3, reads DVKVTQSSRYLVKRTGEKVFLECVQDMDHENMFWYRQDPGLGLRLIYFSYDVKMKEKGDIPEGYSVSREKKERFSLILESASTNQTSMYLCASIHRTNSGNTIYFGEGSWLTVV.

This rearrangement joins TRBV5-1 to TRBJ1-2, with D hard to call. Germline V gives CDR1 SGHRS, CDR2 YFSETQ. V lost 5 bases and J 8 bases, leaving 19 bases between the germline ends. This CDR3 comprises 14 residues. The CDR3 region has the DNA TGCGCCAGCAGTCCGGGCGGGATCTCGGGGGGCTACACCTTC. Translating gives CASSPGGISGGYTF.